The rows below give T cell receptor beta chains drawn from one sample of a study of T cells in pancreatic ductal adenocarcinoma. Method: immunoSEQ multiplex PCR; TCRdb's copy keeps in-frame clones and lacks some. The repertoire has more than 25,000 clones, approximately 92% of them found once; the top ten carry 2.2%. Sequences were obtained from PBMCs. The origin of the receptors is a human donor with pancreatic ductal adenocarcinoma. The CDR3 runs from the conserved cysteine through the conserved F or W.

j_gene | len | v_gene | CDR3aa
TRBJ1-6 | 16 | TRBV4-3 | CASSQGQQSYNSPLHF
TRBJ2-5 | 11 | TRBV2 | CASGELETQYF
TRBJ1-2 | 15 | TRBV6-1 | CASSDPGQGNYGYTF
TRBJ2-4 | 17 | TRBV19 | CASSHPDPGTQGDIQYF
TRBJ1-5 | 15 | TRBV9 | CASSVAPGANQPQHF
TRBJ2-7 | 14 | TRBV5-1 | CASSLQVSSYEQYF
TRBJ2-7 | 14 | TRBV5-5 | CASSLERQDYEQYF
TRBJ2-1 | 14 | TRBV11-2 | CASSVGLASNEQFF
TRBJ2-1 | 16 | TRBV19 | CASWGTGGAAYNEQFF
TRBJ2-2 | 13 | TRBV18 | CASSLQGTGELFF
TRBJ2-3 | 16 | TRBV29-1 | CSVEDPAESTRDTQYF
TRBJ2-5 | 13 | TRBV27 | CASEGTGSETQYF
TRBJ2-5 | 14 | TRBV2 | CASSEDRWRETQYF
TRBJ1-1 | 14 | TRBV7-9 | CASSFNREPTEAFF
TRBJ2-1 | 12 | TRBV6-6 | CASSTLGNEQFF
TRBJ2-6 | 17 | TRBV19 | CASIATGFSGGANVLTF